The 32 T cell receptor beta chains in this list originate from one sample, sequenced in a study of vaccination and CD4 T cells after COVID-19. Indicated treatment: roughly ten-day PBMC culture with coronavirus spike peptide pools or control peptides (ViraFEST assay). Oncomine TCR Beta short-read sequencing was applied to DNA from cultured CD4+ T cells. TCRdb passed the PCR reads through MiXCR, listing each CDR3 protein once. The sample holds 18,000 or so distinct CDR3 sequences, approximately 28% seen once. No cognate antigen is known for these TCRs. The source material was cultured CD4+ T cells from blood. These receptor sequences come from a human donor with COVID-19.

The gene calls are TRBV20-1 and TRBJ1-4; D is possibly TRBD1 (6 bases). The CDR3 loop spans 12 amino acids. CDR1 is DFQATT, CDR2 SNEGSKA, per germline (reference sequence). Trimming shortened V by 5 bases and J by 6 bases, and 10 bases separated the two germline ends. CDR3 sequence reads: CSAQKGDEKLFF. The CDR3 bases are TGCAGTGCTCAGAAGGGGGATGAAAAACTGTTTTTT.

The genes are TRBV12-3 or TRBV12-4 and TRBJ2-5; D not certain. The length of the CDR3 is 13 residues. Trimming pared 1 base from V and 6 bases from J, leaving 9 bases between. In DNA form, the CDR3 reads TGTGCCAGCAGTTTAGGGTCGGAAAAGACCCAGTACTTC. Protein sequence: CASSLGSEKTQYF.

V is TRBV6-2 or TRBV6-3 and J is TRBJ2-7; D is ambiguous. The CDR3 spans 13 residues. The V end lost 2 bases, the J end lost 6 bases, and 11 bases lay between the germline ends. Per the germline V gene, CDR1 is MNHEY and CDR2 is SVGEGT. The CDR3 spells CASSYGTSLEQYF. The CDR3 bases are TGTGCCAGCAGTTACGGCACCTCTCTCGAGCAGTACTTC.

The sample holds a few counts of this clonotype. The genes are TRBV10-3 and TRBJ1-2; no definite D call. The CDR3 totals 14 residues. The V gene lost 0 bases and the J gene lost 1 base, with 6 bases spanning the gap. Germline V gene sequence: CDR1 ENHRY, CDR2 SYGVKD. CDR3 amino acids: CAISESTNNYGYTF. DNA for the CDR3: TGTGCCATCAGTGAGTCGACTAATAACTATGGCTACACCTTC.

V is TRBV20-1 and J is TRBJ2-1; D gene ambiguous. This CDR3 has 11 residues. CDR1 is DFQATT and CDR2 is SNEGSKA in the germline V gene (reference sequence). Trimming left V 6 bases short and J 5 bases short, with 8 bases between. The CDR3, as DNA: TGCAGTGCCGGCCCTAACAATGAGCAGTTCTTC. Amino acids: CSAGPNNEQFF.

There are a few counts of this clonotype. V gene TRBV12-3 or TRBV12-4 combines with J gene TRBJ2-7; D gene unclear. The CDR3 is 14 amino acids. V was cut by 3 bases and J by 0 bases, with 9 bases left in between. Here the CDR3 DNA reads TGTGCCAGCAGTTTTTTAAGAGCCTCCTACGAGCAGTACTTC. Its translation: CASSFLRASYEQYF.

This clonotype was picked up a small number of times. V and J are TRBV5-1 and TRBJ2-5; 9 bases map to TRBD2. V shed 4 bases and J 7 bases; nucleotides not matched to a gene: 14. Germline V gives CDR1 SGHRS, CDR2 YFSETQ. The CDR3 sequence is 16 residues long. The DNA of the CDR3 is TGCGCCAGCAGCCCCCCTACCGGGACTAGCAGCGCGACCCAGTACTTC. This sequence encodes CASSPPTGTSSATQYF.

The chain is built from TRBV19 and TRBJ2-7; tentatively, D is TRBD2 (6 bases). The CDR3 has 15 residues. Per the germline V gene, CDR1 is LNHDA and CDR2 is SQIVND (reference sequence). V gave up 1 base and J gave up 5 bases, with 15 bases separating them. The CDR3 DNA reads as TGTGCCAGTAGTATAGCCGGTCTTGGCGGGGACGAGCAGTACTTC. Its protein is CASSIAGLGGDEQYF.

This clonotype was recorded a few times. V gene TRBV7-2 combines with J gene TRBJ2-3; perhaps TRBD2 as D (6 bases). There are 14 residues in the CDR3. Looked up from germline, CDR1 is SGHTA and CDR2 is FQGNSA. Trimming stripped 4 bases from V and 8 bases from J, with 16 bases between. The CDR3 loop is CASSSRGAGGTQYF. The CDR3 DNA reads TGTGCCAGCAGCTCCCGCGGGGCGGGTGGTACGCAGTATTTT.

The chain combines TRBV20-1 with TRBJ2-3; a possible D gene is TRBD2 (5 bases). Germline values: CDR1 DFQATT, CDR2 SNEGSKA (reference sequence). The CDR3 is made up of 13 amino acids. Trimming shortened V by 4 bases and J by 2 bases, and 10 bases separated the two germline ends. The CDR3 here is CSANRGDTDTQYF. The CDR3 coding sequence is TGCAGTGCTAATCGGGGAGACACAGATACGCAGTATTTT.

This clonotype was found a few times. The chain carries TRBV6-1 and TRBJ2-1, with D possibly called TRBD1 or TRBD2 (5 bases each). The CDR3 totals 12 residues. Germline CDR1 and CDR2: MNHNS and SASEGT. V was trimmed by 8 bases and J by 9 bases, leaving 14 bases between them. CDR3 amino acids: CASREGTSEQFF. The CDR3 region has the DNA TGTGCCAGCCGGGAAGGGACCAGTGAGCAGTTCTTC.

The rearrangement joins TRBV6-2 or TRBV6-3 to TRBJ2-2; 8 bases match TRBD2. The CDR3 is made up of 16 amino acids. V gave up 6 bases and J gave up 5 bases; unmatched junction bases: 11. Germline values: CDR1 MNHEY, CDR2 SVGEGT. CDR3 bases: TGTGCCAGCAGGGGTAGCGGGGCCTCAAGGACCGGGGAGCTGTTTTTT. Its protein is CASRGSGASRTGELFF.

The table lists this clonotype with a few counts. This rearrangement joins TRBV12-3 or TRBV12-4 to TRBJ2-3, with TRBD2 matching over 9 bases. The CDR3 extends over 15 amino acids. Germline trimming cut 2 bases from V and 4 bases from J; bases unmatched to any gene: 4. The CDR3 bases are TGTGCCAGCAGTTTAAATAGCGGGGGTCCAGATACGCAGTATTTT. Residues: CASSLNSGGPDTQYF.

V is TRBV19 and J is TRBJ2-3, with D maybe TRBD1 (6 bases). The V gene's germline CDR1 is LNHDA and CDR2 SQIVND (reference sequence). Trimming stripped 5 bases from V and 9 bases from J, with 18 bases between. The CDR3 sequence is 14 residues long. The DNA of the CDR3 is TGTGCCAGTAGTCCCGACAGGCACGCCCCGACGCAGTATTTT. This gives the protein CASSPDRHAPTQYF.

This chain joins TRBV15 and TRBJ2-5, with D possibly being TRBD2 (5 bases). The CDR3 loop spans 13 amino acids. Germline loops: CDR1 LNHNV, CDR2 YYDKDF (reference sequence). V lost 0 bases to trimming and J lost 5 bases, with 7 bases between them. The CDR3 reads CATSRDRRETQYF. The DNA for the CDR3 is TGTGCCACCAGCAGAGATCGGAGGGAGACCCAGTACTTC.

This clonotype was detected only once. The chain links TRBV29-1 to TRBJ2-3; maybe TRBD2 (6 bases). V lost 7 bases to trimming and J lost 0 bases, with 11 bases between them. The germline V gene has CDR1 SQVTM and CDR2 ANQGSEA. The CDR3 length is 13 residues. This chain's CDR3 is CSGAEGSTDTQYF. The CDR3 DNA sequence: TGCAGCGGGGCGGAGGGTAGCACAGATACGCAGTATTTT.

This clonotype was found a few times. V is TRBV18 and J is TRBJ2-7, with 9 positions matching TRBD1. Germline V gene data show CDR1 as KGHSH and CDR2 as LQKENI. The junction had 0 bases not matched to a gene; V was cut back by 3 bases and J by 6 bases. The CDR3 is 12 residues long. CDR3 residues: CASSPTGGEQYF. For the CDR3, the DNA is TGTGCCAGCTCACCGACAGGGGGCGAGCAGTACTTC.

This chain uses TRBV12-3 or TRBV12-4 with TRBJ2-2, with D hard to call. Trimming removed 7 bases at V and 2 bases at J, with 11 bases between. The CDR3 loop spans 14 amino acids. The CDR3 coding sequence is TGTGCCAGCAAGGTAGAAAGTAACACCGGGGAGCTGTTTTTT. Protein: CASKVESNTGELFF.

V gene TRBV6-1 combines with J gene TRBJ2-4; possible D gene TRBD1, 5 bases. Trimming stripped 7 bases from V and 0 bases from J, with 13 bases between. There are 15 residues in the CDR3. CDR1 and CDR2 (germline): MNHNS, SASEGT. In nucleotides, the CDR3 is TGTGCCAGCACTCCTCTAGGGGCAGCCAAAAACATTCAGTACTTC. This encodes CASTPLGAAKNIQYF.

J is TRBJ2-2 and V is TRBV20-1, with D tentatively TRBD1 (6 bases). This CDR3 has 15 amino acids. Germline CDR1 is DFQATT and CDR2 is SNEGSKA (reference sequence). Deletions cut 6 bases from V and 0 bases from J, with 14 bases between. The CDR3 sequence: CSALGQQANTGELFF. DNA of the CDR3: TGCAGTGCACTAGGACAGCAAGCGAACACCGGGGAGCTGTTTTTT.

This clonotype was seen a handful of times. V is TRBV30 and J is TRBJ2-5; 8 positions match TRBD2. Germline lookup yields CDR1 GTSNPN and CDR2 SVGIG (reference sequence). The CDR3 consists of 14 residues. The V gene end was trimmed by 4 bases and the J gene end by 3 bases; junction bases not matched to a gene: 7. CDR3 sequence: CAWNGVSGKETQYF. The CDR3 DNA is TGTGCCTGGAATGGTGTTAGCGGGAAAGAGACCCAGTACTTC.

The rearrangement uses TRBV2 and TRBJ1-5; D possibly corresponds to TRBD1 (6 bases). The CDR3 is 14 residues long. The V end was cut by 1 base, the J end by 7 bases, with 11 bases between. From germline, CDR1 is SNHLY and CDR2 FYNNEI. The DNA for the CDR3 is TGTGCCAGCAGTGAAGTCCGACAGGCACAGCCCCAGCATTTT. This encodes CASSEVRQAQPQHF.

This chain connects TRBV7-2 to TRBJ1-2, with 7 bases fitting TRBD1. After removal of 5 bases from V and 2 bases from J, the junction contained 5 bases not matched to a gene. The CDR3 sequence is 14 residues long. The germline V gene has CDR1 SGHTA and CDR2 FQGNSA. CDR3 DNA sequence: TGTGCCAGCAGCCCGACAGGGATGAACTATGGCTACACCTTC. This codes for CASSPTGMNYGYTF.

The sample holds a few counts of this clonotype. This chain uses TRBV6-2 or TRBV6-3 with TRBJ1-5; 7 nucleotides agree with TRBD1. With 4 bases clipped from V and 1 base from J, the junction kept 4 bases outside the gene matches. CDR1 and CDR2 from the germline V gene are MNHEY and SVGEGT. The CDR3 spans 15 residues. The CDR3 reads CASSFQGQSNQPQHF. CDR3 in DNA: TGTGCCAGCAGTTTCCAGGGACAGAGCAATCAGCCCCAGCATTTT.

The V call is TRBV11-2, the J call TRBJ2-3; no firm D call. The CDR3 contains 13 residues. Germline V lookup: CDR1 SGHAT, CDR2 FQNNGV. Trimming cost V 0 bases and J 8 bases, with 9 bases left between them. The CDR3, as DNA: TGTGCCAGCAGCTTAGAACCGACGGGTACGCAGTATTTT. It is translated as CASSLEPTGTQYF.

In this sample, this clonotype turned up a few times. The chain links TRBV11-1 to TRBJ1-5; the match to TRBD1 covers 10 bases. With V trimmed by 4 bases and J by 4 bases, 4 bases remained unmatched. The CDR3 loop spans 15 amino acids. Germline loops: CDR1 SGHAT, CDR2 FQDESV (reference sequence). The CDR3 nucleotides read TGTGCCAGCAGCTCCCGGACAGGGGGAAATCAGCCCCAGCATTTT. This translates into CASSSRTGGNQPQHF.

The DNA for the CDR3 is TGTGCCAGTAGCCCGGGGAGGACTGAAGCTTTCTTT. The encoded protein is CASSPGRTEAFF. V usage is TRBV19 and J usage is TRBJ1-1; no firm D call. The CDR3 loop spans 12 amino acids. Trimming pared 6 bases from V and 5 bases from J, leaving 10 bases between. CDR1 and CDR2 from the germline V gene are LNHDA and SQIVND (reference sequence).

V usage is TRBV4-2 and J usage is TRBJ2-4, with D tentatively TRBD1 (5 bases). The CDR3 consists of 16 residues. Germline CDR1 is LGHNA and CDR2 is YNFKEQ. The V end lost 1 base, the J end lost 8 bases, and 18 bases lay between the germline ends. CDR3 DNA: TGTGCCAGCAGCCAAGGGCAGGGTCGCGGCCAGGACATTCAGTACTTC. This sequence encodes CASSQGQGRGQDIQYF.

The chain has TRBV12-3 or TRBV12-4 and TRBJ2-5; TRBD1 or TRBD2 may be the D gene (6 bases each). The CDR3 runs to 18 residues. V was pared by 3 bases and J by 1 base, with 21 bases between. The DNA of the CDR3 is TGTGCCAGCAGTTTCTCGAGGGGGGCAAAAACACTCCAAGAGACCCAGTACTTC. This codes for CASSFSRGAKTLQETQYF.

V is TRBV2 and J is TRBJ2-7; perhaps TRBD2 as D (5 bases). The germline CDR1 and CDR2 sequences are SNHLY and FYNNEI. This CDR3 has 13 residues. Trimming cost V 8 bases and J 0 bases, with 11 bases left between them. CDR3 DNA: TGTGCCAGCGGCCGGGGAAGCTCCTACGAGCAGTACTTC. It specifies CASGRGSSYEQYF.

This clonotype showed up just a few times. The rearrangement uses TRBV5-1 and TRBJ1-6, with D uncertain. Trimming removed 1 base at V and 4 bases at J, with 9 bases between. This CDR3 comprises 15 residues. Germline V CDR1 and CDR2: SGHRS, YFSETQ. The CDR3, as DNA: TGCGCCAGCAGCTTGAGGGAGACGTATAATTCACCCCTCCACTTT. Translation gives CASSLRETYNSPLHF. Looking up the rest from reference TRBV5-1 and TRBJ1-6 gives the full variable domain: KAGVTQTPRYLIKTRGQQVTLSCSPISGHRSVSWYQQTPGQGLQFLFEYFSETQRNKGNFPGRFSGRQFSNSRSEMNVSTLELGDSALYLCASSLRETYNSPLHFGNGTRLTVT.

The genes are TRBV11-2 and TRBJ2-7; 7 bases align to TRBD1. This CDR3 is built from 13 residues. Trimming took 3 bases from V and 4 from J; bases not matched to a gene: 3. The germline CDR1 and CDR2 sequences are SGHAT and FQNNGV. The CDR3 bases are TGTGCCAGCAGCTTGGGACAGATATACGAGCAGTACTTC. Protein: CASSLGQIYEQYF.